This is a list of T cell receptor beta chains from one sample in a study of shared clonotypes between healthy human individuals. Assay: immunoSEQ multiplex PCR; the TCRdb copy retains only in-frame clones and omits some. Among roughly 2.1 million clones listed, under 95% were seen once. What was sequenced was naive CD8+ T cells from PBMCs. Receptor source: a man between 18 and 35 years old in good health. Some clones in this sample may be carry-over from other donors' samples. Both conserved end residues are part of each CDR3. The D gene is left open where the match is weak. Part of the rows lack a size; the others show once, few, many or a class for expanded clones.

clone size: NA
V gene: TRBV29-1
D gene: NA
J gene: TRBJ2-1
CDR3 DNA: TGCAGCGTTGAAGGCACTAGTACCCCCTACAATGAGCAGTTCTTC
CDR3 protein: CSVEGTSTPYNEQFF

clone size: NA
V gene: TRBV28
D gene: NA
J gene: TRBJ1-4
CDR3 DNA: TGTGCCAGCAGTAACCGGGGCGCTAATGAAAAACTGTTTTTT
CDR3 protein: CASSNRGANEKLFF

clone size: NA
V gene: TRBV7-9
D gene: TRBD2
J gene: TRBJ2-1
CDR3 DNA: TGTGCCAGCAGCTTGGCGGGAGACAATGAGCAGTTCTTC
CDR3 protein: CASSLAGDNEQFF

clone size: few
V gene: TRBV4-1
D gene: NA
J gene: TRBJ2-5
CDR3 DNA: TGCGCCAGCAGCCAAGAATCGTCCCCGGGGGAGACCCAGTACTTC
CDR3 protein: CASSQESSPGETQYF

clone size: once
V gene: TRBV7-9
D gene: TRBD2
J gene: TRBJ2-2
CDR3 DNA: TGTGCCAGCAGGGGACTAGCGGGATCTGGGGAGCTGTTTTTT
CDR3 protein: CASRGLAGSGELFF

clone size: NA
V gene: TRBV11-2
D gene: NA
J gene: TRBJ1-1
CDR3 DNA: TGTGCCAGCAGCCCAAGAGACACTGAAGCTTTCTTT
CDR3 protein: CASSPRDTEAFF

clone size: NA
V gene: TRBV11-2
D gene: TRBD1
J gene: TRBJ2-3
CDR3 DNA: TGTGCCAGCAGCCCGAGGGGGACAGGGAGGGATACGCAGTATTTT
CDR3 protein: CASSPRGTGRDTQYF

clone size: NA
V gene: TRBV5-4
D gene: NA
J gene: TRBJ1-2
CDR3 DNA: TGTGCCAGCAGCTTCGTGGGCAGGGGCCCCCTGGATGGCTACACCTTC
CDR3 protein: CASSFVGRGPLDGYTF

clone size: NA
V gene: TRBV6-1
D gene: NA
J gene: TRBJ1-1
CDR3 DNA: TGTGCCAGCGGGGCAGGTAGGACTGAAGCTTTCTTT
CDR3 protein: CASGAGRTEAFF

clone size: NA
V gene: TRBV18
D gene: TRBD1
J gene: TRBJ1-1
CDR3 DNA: TGTGCCAGCTCACCACCGATCGGGGACAGGGATACTGAAGCTTTCTTT
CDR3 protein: CASSPPIGDRDTEAFF

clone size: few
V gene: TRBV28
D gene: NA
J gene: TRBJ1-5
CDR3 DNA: TGTGCCAGCAGTCGGCCCCAGCATTTT
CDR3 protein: CASSRPQHF

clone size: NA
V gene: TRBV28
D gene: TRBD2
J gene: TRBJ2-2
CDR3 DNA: TGTGCCAGCAGTCCATGGTCGCTAGGGCGGGAGGGCACCGGGGAGCTGTTTTTT
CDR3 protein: CASSPWSLGREGTGELFF

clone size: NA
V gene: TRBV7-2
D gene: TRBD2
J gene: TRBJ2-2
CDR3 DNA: TGTGCCAGCAGCTTAGGTGGACTAGCGGGAACTTCCTTCGGCGGGGAGCTGTTTTTT
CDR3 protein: CASSLGGLAGTSFGGELFF

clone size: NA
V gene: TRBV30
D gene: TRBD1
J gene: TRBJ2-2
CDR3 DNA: TGTGCCTGGAGTGTCCTCTGGACAGGGGGGAACACCGGGGAGCTGTTTTTT
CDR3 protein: CAWSVLWTGGNTGELFF

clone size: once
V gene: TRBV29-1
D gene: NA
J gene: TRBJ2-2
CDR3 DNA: TGCAGCGTTGTATTGGGAGGGGGCACCGGGGAGCTGTTTTTT
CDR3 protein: CSVVLGGGTGELFF

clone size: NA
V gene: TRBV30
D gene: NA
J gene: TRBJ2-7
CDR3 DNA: TGTGCCTGGAGTTTAGACAGTAACTTCTACGAGCAGTACTTC
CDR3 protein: CAWSLDSNFYEQYF

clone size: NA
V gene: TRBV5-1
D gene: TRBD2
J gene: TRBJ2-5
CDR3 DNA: TGCGCCAGCAGCTTGGGAGCGAGCGGGAGGGGACGGAGAGAGACCCAGTACTTC
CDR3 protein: CASSLGASGRGRRETQYF

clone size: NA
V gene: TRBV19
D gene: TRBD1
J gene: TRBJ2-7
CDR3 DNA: TGTGCCAGTAGTAGATACAGGGGGCAATTCTACGAGCAGTACTTC
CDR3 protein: CASSRYRGQFYEQYF

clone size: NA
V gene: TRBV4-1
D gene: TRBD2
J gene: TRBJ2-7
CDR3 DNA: TGCGCCAGCAGCCTACTAGCGGGAGCGAACGAGCAGTACTTC
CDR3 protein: CASSLLAGANEQYF

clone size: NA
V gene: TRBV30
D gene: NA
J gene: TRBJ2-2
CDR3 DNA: TGTGCCTGGAGTGTAACTGGCCCCGGGGAGCTGTTTTTT
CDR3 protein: CAWSVTGPGELFF

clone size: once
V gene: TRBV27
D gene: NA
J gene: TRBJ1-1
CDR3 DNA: TGTGCCAGCAGTTTGTCTACTACAGGGCCGTGGGCTTTCTTT
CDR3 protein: CASSLSTTGPWAFF

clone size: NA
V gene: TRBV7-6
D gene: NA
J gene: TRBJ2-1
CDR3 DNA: TGTGCCAGCAGCTTAATAAGACAGAGTGAGCAGTTCTTC
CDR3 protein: CASSLIRQSEQFF

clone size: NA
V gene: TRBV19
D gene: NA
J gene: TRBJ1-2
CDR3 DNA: TGTGCCAGTAGCCAGGCTCGCTATGGCTACACCTTC
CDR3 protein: CASSQARYGYTF

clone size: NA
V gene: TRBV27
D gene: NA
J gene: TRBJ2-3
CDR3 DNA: TGTGCCAGCTCCCGACGGCGTAATGGGGCAGATACGCAGTATTTT
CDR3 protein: CASSRRRNGADTQYF

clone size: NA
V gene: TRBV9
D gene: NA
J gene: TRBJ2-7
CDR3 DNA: TGTGCCAGCAGCGTAGGTTTCCCCACCGACGAGCAGTACTTC
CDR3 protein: CASSVGFPTDEQYF

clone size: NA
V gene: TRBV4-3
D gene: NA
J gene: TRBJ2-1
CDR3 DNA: TGCGCCAGCAGCCAAGACGGGAGCTCCTACAATGAGCAGTTCTTC
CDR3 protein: CASSQDGSSYNEQFF